This T cell receptor (beta chain) derives from a study of blood T cells in healthy people across ages. Turning to the study itself: About one barcoded beta molecule was captured per two T cells (by template switching).

Regarding this clonotype: The antigen remains unidentified. Germline and junction disagree at one end, which may indicate a read error.

Germline V lookup: CDR1 MNHNS, CDR2 SASEGT. The length of the CDR3 is 18 residues. Primed by a sample-barcoded 5' primer and a J-beta primer mix, a second PCR proceeded for 7 to 11 cycles. Using its own MiXCR run on the 5' RACE reads, TCRdb lists one record per CDR3 protein. Here the sample spans about 780,000 distinct CDR3 sequences, about 45% being singletons. Points from the study as a whole: Age brought a roughly linear fall in TCR beta diversity measured per million T cells.

The chain has TRBV6-1 and TRBJ2-3; 12 positions match TRBD2. Sample: blood. This TCR was sampled from a man older than 75 in good health. CDR3 nucleotides: TGTGCCAGCAGCCGATGGACTAGCGGGAAAGGCGGCACAGATATGCAGTATTTT. Its translation: CASSRWTSGKGGTDMQYF.